The subject of this entry is one T cell receptor (beta chain). This entry is derived from a study of blood T cell repertoires in COVID-19. At the level of the study: Samples of COVID-19 (acute and convalescent) were obtained from the United States, Italy and Spain. The cDNA or gDNA used as material had been derived from T cells, B-cell-depleted T cells, or PBMCs.

Germline V lookup: CDR1 SGHVS, CDR2 FNYEAQ. This CDR3 is built from 15 residues. The V and J ends lost 4 bases and 1 base respectively, with 10 bases between them. Original data processing: From reference gene primer amplification, estimates of nucleated cell counts were derived. Sequencing used immunoSEQ multiplex PCR; TCRdb keeps in-frame clones, though not all of them. V and J calls and clone size follow that table, whereas D and trimming were derived from the DNA. Counted here are about 270,000 clones, around nine tenths occurring once; the ten biggest clones make up around 9.1%. The TCR sequence derives from a man aged 35 to 55 who had recovered from COVID-19. V usage is TRBV7-6 and J usage is TRBJ2-2, with D tentatively TRBD2 (6 bases). The sample was peripheral blood. This CDR3 is CASSSTGGNTGELFF. CDR3 DNA: TGTGCCAGCAGCTCGACCGGGGGGAACACCGGGGAGCTGTTTTTT.